This T cell receptor (beta chain) came from a study of T cell repertoires in cytomegalovirus infection. Study overall: A matching HLA type, together with CMV infection, was signaled by public TCR beta signatures. The study's findings and limits: CMV carriers having the relevant HLA were flagged by cumulative public TCR beta family frequency.

This clonotype turned up a few times. Its antigen is still unknown. Germline V gene lookup returns CDR1 MDHEN and CDR2 SYDVKM. The CDR3 loop spans 16 amino acids. Trimming at V came to 3 bases and at J to 4 bases, leaving 4 bases not matched to a gene. TCRdb re-called the reads with MiXCR, one entry per CDR3 protein. The sample includes fewer than 300,000 distinct CDR3 sequences, 25% of them seen just once. This TCR came from a human donor in good health (CMV status not recorded). Some clones in this sample may be carry-over from other donors' samples. The sample taken for sequencing was PBMCs. V gene TRBV28 combines with J gene TRBJ2-3; TRBD2 agrees at 13 bases. CDR3: CASSLGLAGLPDTQYF. CDR3 coding DNA: TGTGCCAGCAGTTTGGGACTAGCGGGACTTCCAGATACGCAGTATTTT. The full variable domain, completed using reference TRBV28 and TRBJ2-3, is DVKVTQSSRYLVKRTGEKVFLECVQDMDHENMFWYRQDPGLGLRLIYFSYDVKMKEKGDIPEGYSVSREKKERFSLILESASTNQTSMYLCASSLGLAGLPDTQYFGPGTRLTVL.